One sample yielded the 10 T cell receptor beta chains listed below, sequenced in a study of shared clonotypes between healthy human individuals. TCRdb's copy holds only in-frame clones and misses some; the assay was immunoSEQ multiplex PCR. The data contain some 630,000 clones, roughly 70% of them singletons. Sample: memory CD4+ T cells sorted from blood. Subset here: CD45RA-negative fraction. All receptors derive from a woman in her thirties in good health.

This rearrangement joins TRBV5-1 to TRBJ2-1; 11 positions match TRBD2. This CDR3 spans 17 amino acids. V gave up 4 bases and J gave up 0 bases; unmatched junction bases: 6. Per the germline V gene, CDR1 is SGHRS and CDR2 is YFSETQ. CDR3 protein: CASSGGTSGPSYNEQFF. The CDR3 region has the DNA TGCGCCAGCAGCGGGGGGACTAGCGGACCCTCCTACAATGAGCAGTTCTTC. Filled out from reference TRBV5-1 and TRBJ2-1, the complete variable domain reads KAGVTQTPRYLIKTRGQQVTLSCSPISGHRSVSWYQQTPGQGLQFLFEYFSETQRNKGNFPGRFSGRQFSNSRSEMNVSTLELGDSALYLCASSGGTSGPSYNEQFFGPGTRLTVL.

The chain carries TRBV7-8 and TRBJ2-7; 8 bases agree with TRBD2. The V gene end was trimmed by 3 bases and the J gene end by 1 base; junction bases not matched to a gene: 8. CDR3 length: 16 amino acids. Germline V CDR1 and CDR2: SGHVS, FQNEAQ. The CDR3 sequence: CASSLTSAGQSYEQYF. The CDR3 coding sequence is TGTGCCAGCAGCTTGACTAGCGCTGGGCAATCCTACGAGCAGTACTTC.

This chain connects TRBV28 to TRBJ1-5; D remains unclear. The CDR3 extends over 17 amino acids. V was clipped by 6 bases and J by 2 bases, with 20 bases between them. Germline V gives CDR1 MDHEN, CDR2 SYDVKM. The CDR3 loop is CASSLARSGRGNQPQHF. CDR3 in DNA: TGTGCCAGCAGCTTAGCCAGGTCCGGTAGGGGCAATCAGCCCCAGCATTTT.

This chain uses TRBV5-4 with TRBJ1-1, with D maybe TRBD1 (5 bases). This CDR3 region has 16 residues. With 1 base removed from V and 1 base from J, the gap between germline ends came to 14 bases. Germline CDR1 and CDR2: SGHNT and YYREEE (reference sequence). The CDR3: CASSLSIGGENTEAFF. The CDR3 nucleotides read TGTGCCAGCAGCTTGTCCATCGGGGGGGAGAACACTGAAGCTTTCTTT.

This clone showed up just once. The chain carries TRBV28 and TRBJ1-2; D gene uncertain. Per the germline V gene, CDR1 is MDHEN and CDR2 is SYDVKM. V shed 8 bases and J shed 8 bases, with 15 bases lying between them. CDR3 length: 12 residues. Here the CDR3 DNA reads TGTGCCAGCTCGAGCGGGGTCGAGGGCTACACCTTC. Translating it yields CASSSGVEGYTF.

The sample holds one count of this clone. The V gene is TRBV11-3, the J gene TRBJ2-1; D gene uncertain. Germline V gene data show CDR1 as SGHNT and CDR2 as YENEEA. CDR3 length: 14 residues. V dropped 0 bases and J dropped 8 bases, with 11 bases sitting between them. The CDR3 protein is CASSLDSGMDEQFF. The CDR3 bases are TGTGCCAGCAGCTTAGATTCCGGAATGGATGAGCAGTTCTTC.

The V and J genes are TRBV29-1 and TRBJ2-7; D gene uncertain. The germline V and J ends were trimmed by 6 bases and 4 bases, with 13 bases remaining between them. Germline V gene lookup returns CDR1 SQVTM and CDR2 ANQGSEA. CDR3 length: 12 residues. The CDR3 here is CSVAPDGYEQYF. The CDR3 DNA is TGCAGCGTGGCCCCAGACGGGTACGAGCAGTACTTC.

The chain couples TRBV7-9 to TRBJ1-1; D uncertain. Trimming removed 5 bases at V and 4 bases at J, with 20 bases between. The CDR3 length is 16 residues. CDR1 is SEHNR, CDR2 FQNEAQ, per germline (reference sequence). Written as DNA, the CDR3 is TGTGCCAGCAGCCCCGTGGCATCGGCGCGGAGCACTGAAGCTTTCTTT. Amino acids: CASSPVASARSTEAFF.

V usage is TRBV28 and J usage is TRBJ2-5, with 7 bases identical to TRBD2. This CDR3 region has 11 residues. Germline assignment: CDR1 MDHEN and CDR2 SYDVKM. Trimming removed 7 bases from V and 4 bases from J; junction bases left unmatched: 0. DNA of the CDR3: TGTGCCAGCACGGGAGGAGAGACCCAGTACTTC. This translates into CASTGGETQYF.

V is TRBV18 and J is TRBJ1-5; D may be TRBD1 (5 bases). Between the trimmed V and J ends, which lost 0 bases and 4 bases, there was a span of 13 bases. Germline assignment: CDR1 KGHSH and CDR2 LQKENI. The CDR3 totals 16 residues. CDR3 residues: CASSPPGTDGNQPQHF. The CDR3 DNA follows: TGTGCCAGCTCACCACCCGGGACCGATGGAAATCAGCCCCAGCATTTT.